A selection of T cell receptor beta chains follows, all from one sample in a study of cytomegalovirus exposure and HLA in healthy donors. The protocol was immunoSEQ multiplex PCR, while the TCRdb copy is restricted to in-frame clones and leaves out a portion. Seen here are more than 150,000 clones, roughly three quarters observed once, and the top ten hold 2% to 2.5%. Sequencing was performed on PBMCs. Receptors originate from a woman aged 25-40 years in good health and CMV-seropositive. The CDR3 runs from the conserved cysteine through the conserved F or W. A D gene is named only where the DNA matches it firmly. Size is stated for part of the rows, as once, few or many counts, or as a class when the clone is expanded.

size	J	D	V	DNA	CDR3
once	TRBJ2-3	TRBD2	TRBV27	TGTGCCAGCAGTTACCTGACTAGCGGTAGCACAGATACGCAGTATTTT	CASSYLTSGSTDTQYF
NA	TRBJ2-3	NA	TRBV11-3	TGTGCCAGCAGCTTAGTATCTAGCACAGATACGCAGTATTTT	CASSLVSSTDTQYF
once	TRBJ2-5	NA	TRBV6-5	TGTGCCAGCAGTTACTCACCCGACGGGGAAGAGACCCAGTACTTC	CASSYSPDGEETQYF
NA	TRBJ1-1	NA	TRBV5-6	TGTGCCAGCAGCTTGGAGAGGAGGAAAGCTGAAGCTTCCTTT	CASSLERRKAEASF
once	TRBJ2-1	NA	TRBV7-2	TGTGCCAGCAGCTTAGGTCCGACGGCGGGGAATGAGCAGTTCTTC	CASSLGPTAGNEQFF
once	TRBJ1-4	NA	TRBV28	TGTGCCAGCAGTTTAATTCCTACAACTAATGAAAAACTGTTTTTT	CASSLIPTTNEKLFF
NA	TRBJ2-1	NA	TRBV2	TGTGCCAGCAGTTGGGGCGAGCAGTTCTTC	CASSWGEQFF
NA	TRBJ2-1	NA	TRBV5-1	TGCGCCAGCCAACCAAGGGGGGGGAATGAGCAGTTCTTC	CASQPRGGNEQFF
few	TRBJ2-1	TRBD2	TRBV10-3	TGTGCCATCAGGGGGCTAGCGGGGCCCAATGAGCAGTTCTTC	CAIRGLAGPNEQFF
few	TRBJ2-7	NA	TRBV7-2	TGTGCCAGCAGCTTAGCGGGGGGGCCGGGTGAGCAGTACTTC	CASSLAGGPGEQYF
NA	TRBJ1-6	NA	TRBV10-3	TGTGCCATCAGTGGACAGCCTTATAATTCACCCCTCCACTTT	CAISGQPYNSPLHF
NA	TRBJ2-7	NA	TRBV28	TGTGCCAGCAGACGCGTGGGACACCCAGACCACTACGAGCAGTACTTC	CASRRVGHPDHYEQYF
once	TRBJ2-1	NA	TRBV9	TGTGCCAGCAGCGCCCGACTAAGCTCCTACAATGAGCAGTTCTTC	CASSARLSSYNEQFF
NA	TRBJ1-6	TRBD1	TRBV6-5	TGTGCCAGCAGTTACCGACAGGGTGATTCACCCCTCCACTTT	CASSYRQGDSPLHF
NA	TRBJ1-2	NA	TRBV5-1	TGCGCCAGCAGCCCAGGGGTGAACTATGGCTACACCTTC	CASSPGVNYGYTF
once	TRBJ2-5	TRBD1	TRBV19	TGTGCCAGTAGTCAATTAAGGTTGGGACAGGCGCGTTCGGGAGAGACCCAGTACTTC	CASSQLRLGQARSGETQYF
NA	TRBJ1-5	TRBD1	TRBV2	TGTGCCAGCAGCCTGGGACAGGTCAGGAATCAGCCCCAGCATTTT	CASSLGQVRNQPQHF
NA	TRBJ2-1	NA	TRBV4-3	TGCGCCAGCAGCCAAGATGCCCTATCCCTCAGGACCTACAATGAGCAGTTCTTC	CASSQDALSLRTYNEQFF
NA	TRBJ2-5	NA	TRBV7-7	TGTGCCAGCAGCTACGGACTCCTGGGTGAGACCCAGTACTTC	CASSYGLLGETQYF
few	TRBJ1-4	NA	TRBV4-3	TGCGCCAGCAGCCATCCTGGGAGGGCAGGGGAAAAACTGTTTTTT	CASSHPGRAGEKLFF
NA	TRBJ1-6	NA	TRBV2	TGTGCCAGCAGTGAGCGGCAGGGAAACAATTCACCCCTCCACTTT	CASSERQGNNSPLHF
many	TRBJ1-5	TRBD1	TRBV6-6	TGTGCCAGCAGTAGGTCCGGGACAGGGGTACGGCCCCAGCATTTT	CASSRSGTGVRPQHF
NA	TRBJ1-5	NA	TRBV5-6	TGTGCCAGCAGCTTCGGGACATCCCTCGGTCAGCCCCAGCATTTT	CASSFGTSLGQPQHF
NA	TRBJ1-2	NA	TRBV5-4	TGTGCCAGCAGCTTGGCGGGGATCAGCTATGGCTACACCTTC	CASSLAGISYGYTF
NA	TRBJ1-2	TRBD1	TRBV5-4	TGTGCCAGCAGCTTGAAGGGACAGGGTTCTAACTATGGCTACACCTTC	CASSLKGQGSNYGYTF
NA	TRBJ2-7	NA	TRBV9	TGTGCCAGCACCGCAGGGGAGACGTTCGGTGAGCAGTACTTC	CASTAGETFGEQYF
NA	TRBJ1-1	NA	TRBV6-6	TGTGCCAGCAGTTCCGAGATGAACACTGAAGCTTTCTTT	CASSSEMNTEAFF
NA	TRBJ1-5	TRBD1	TRBV29-1	TGCAGCGTTGTGACAGGGTCGGGCAATCAGCCCCAGCATTTT	CSVVTGSGNQPQHF
NA	TRBJ2-3	TRBD2	TRBV5-4	TGTGCCAGCAGCCCGGGACTAGCGGGGGTGGGAGATACGCAGTATTTT	CASSPGLAGVGDTQYF
once	TRBJ1-4	NA	TRBV6-5	TGTGCCAGCAGTTACTTTGGGGGGGCAGTGGAAAAACTGTTTTTT	CASSYFGGAVEKLFF
few	TRBJ2-3	TRBD2	TRBV6-5	TGTGCCAGCACCGACGCGGGGGGGCCAACAGATACGCAGTATTTT	CASTDAGGPTDTQYF
few	TRBJ1-1	TRBD1	TRBV25-1	TGTGCCAGCAGGGGGTTGGACAGGGTGAACACTGAAGCTTTCTTT	CASRGLDRVNTEAFF